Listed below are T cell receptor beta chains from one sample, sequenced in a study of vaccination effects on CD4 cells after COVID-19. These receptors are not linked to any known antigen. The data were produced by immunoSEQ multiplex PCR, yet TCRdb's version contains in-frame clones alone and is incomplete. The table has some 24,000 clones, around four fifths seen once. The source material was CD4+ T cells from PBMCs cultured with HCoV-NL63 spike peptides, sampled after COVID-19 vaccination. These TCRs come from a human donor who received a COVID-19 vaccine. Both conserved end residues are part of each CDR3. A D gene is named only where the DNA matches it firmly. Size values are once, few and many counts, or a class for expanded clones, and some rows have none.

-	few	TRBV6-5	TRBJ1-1	CASSYSRGQGAEAFF	TGTGCCAGCAGTTACTCGAGAGGGCAAGGGGCTGAAGCTTTCTTT
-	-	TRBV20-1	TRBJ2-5	CSASSLAKAHQETQYF	TGCAGTGCTAGTTCGTTAGCCAAAGCCCACCAAGAGACCCAGTACTTC
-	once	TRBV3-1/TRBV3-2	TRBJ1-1	CASSLSANTEAFF	TGTGCCAGCAGCCTGTCTGCGAACACTGAAGCTTTCTTT
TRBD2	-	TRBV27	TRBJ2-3	CASRLAGGPDTQYF	TGTGCCAGCAGACTAGCGGGAGGGCCAGATACGCAGTATTTT
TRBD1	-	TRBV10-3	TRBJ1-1	CAISGHPETGFTEAFF	TGTGCCATCAGTGGGCATCCCGAGACAGGGTTCACTGAAGCTTTCTTT
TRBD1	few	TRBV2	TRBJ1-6	CAGALTGGESPLHF	TGTGCCGGCGCCCTGACAGGGGGGGAGTCACCCCTCCACTTT
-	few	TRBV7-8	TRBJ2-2	CASSLVPGRDGELFF	TGTGCCAGCAGCTTAGTTCCAGGGCGGGACGGGGAGCTGTTTTTT
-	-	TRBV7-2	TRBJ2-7	CASSLGGGPYEQYF	TGTGCCAGCAGCTTAGGTGGGGGACCCTACGAGCAGTACTTC
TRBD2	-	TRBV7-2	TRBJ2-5	CASSSGTSGGALVTQYF	TGTGCCAGCAGCTCTGGGACTAGCGGGGGGGCCTTGGTGACCCAGTACTTC
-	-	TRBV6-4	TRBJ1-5	CASSDSEGQPQHF	TGTGCCAGCAGTGACTCGGAGGGGCAGCCCCAGCATTTT
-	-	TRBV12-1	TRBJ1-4	CASSSRQGGSATNEKLFF	TGTGCCAGCAGCTCCCGACAGGGGGGGTCTGCAACTAATGAAAAACTGTTTTTT
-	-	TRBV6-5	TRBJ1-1	CASSLAGENTEAFF	TGTGCCAGCAGTCTCGCCGGAGAGAACACTGAAGCTTTCTTT
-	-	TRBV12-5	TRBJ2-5	CASGQDRGETQYF	TGTGCTAGTGGTCAGGACAGAGGCGAGACCCAGTACTTC
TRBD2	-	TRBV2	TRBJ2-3	CASSRSGDLTDTQYF	TGTGCCAGCAGTAGGAGCGGGGACCTCACAGATACGCAGTATTTT
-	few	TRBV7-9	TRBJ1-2	CASSQAGQTYGTF	TGTGCCAGCAGCCAAGCGGGACAAACGTACGGGACCTTC
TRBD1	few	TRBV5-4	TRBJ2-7	CASSPGTGEQYF	TGTGCCAGCAGCCCGGGGACAGGAGAGCAGTACTTC
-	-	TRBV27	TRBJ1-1	CASSTLDREAFF	TGTGCCAGCTCTACCCTCGACAGGGAAGCTTTCTTT
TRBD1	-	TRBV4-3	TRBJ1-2	CASSRADGTVDGYTF	TGCGCCAGCAGCCGCGCGGACGGGACAGTTGATGGCTACACCTTC
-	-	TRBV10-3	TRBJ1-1	CAISESGRNTEAFF	TGTGCCATCAGTGAGTCGGGCAGGAACACTGAAGCTTTCTTT
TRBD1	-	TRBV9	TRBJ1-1	CASSVRDRNTEAFF	TGTGCCAGCAGCGTCCGGGACAGGAACACTGAAGCTTTCTTT
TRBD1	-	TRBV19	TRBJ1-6	CASSIMARGLNSPLHF	TGTGCCAGTAGTATTATGGCCAGGGGGTTGAATTCACCCCTCCACTTT
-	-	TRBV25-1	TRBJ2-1	CASSEWSDQTYNEQFF	TGTGCCAGCAGTGAATGGTCGGACCAAACCTACAATGAGCAGTTCTTC
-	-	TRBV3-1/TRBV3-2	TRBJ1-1	CASSHHRQNTEAFF	TGTGCCAGCAGCCACCACCGACAGAACACTGAAGCTTTCTTT
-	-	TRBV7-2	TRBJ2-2	CASSHWAGKQNTGELFF	TGTGCCAGCAGTCACTGGGCGGGAAAACAAAACACCGGGGAGCTGTTTTTT
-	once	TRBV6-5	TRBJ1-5	CASSSAWGDQPQHF	TGTGCCAGCAGTTCCGCATGGGGGGATCAGCCCCAGCATTTT
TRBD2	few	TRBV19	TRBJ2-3	CASSIIVPSGTDTQYF	TGTGCCAGTAGTATCATCGTGCCTAGCGGGACAGATACGCAGTATTTT
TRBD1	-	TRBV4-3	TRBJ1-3	CASSQGTGAGNTIYF	TGCGCCAGCAGCCAGGGGACAGGGGCTGGAAACACCATATATTTT
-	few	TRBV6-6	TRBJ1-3	CASSSPPGQRGNTIYF	TGTGCCAGCAGTTCTCCCCCGGGACAAAGGGGAAACACCATATATTTT
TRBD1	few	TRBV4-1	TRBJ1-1	CASSQDPTGSTEAFF	TGCGCCAGCAGCCAAGATCCGACAGGGAGCACTGAAGCTTTCTTT
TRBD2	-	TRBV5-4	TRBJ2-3	CASSWGFRRGGPDTQYF	TGTGCCAGCAGCTGGGGGTTTAGGCGCGGGGGGCCAGATACGCAGTATTTT
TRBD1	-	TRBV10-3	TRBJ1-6	CAISDRTGGNSPLHF	TGTGCCATCAGTGACCGGACAGGGGGGAATTCACCCCTCCACTTT